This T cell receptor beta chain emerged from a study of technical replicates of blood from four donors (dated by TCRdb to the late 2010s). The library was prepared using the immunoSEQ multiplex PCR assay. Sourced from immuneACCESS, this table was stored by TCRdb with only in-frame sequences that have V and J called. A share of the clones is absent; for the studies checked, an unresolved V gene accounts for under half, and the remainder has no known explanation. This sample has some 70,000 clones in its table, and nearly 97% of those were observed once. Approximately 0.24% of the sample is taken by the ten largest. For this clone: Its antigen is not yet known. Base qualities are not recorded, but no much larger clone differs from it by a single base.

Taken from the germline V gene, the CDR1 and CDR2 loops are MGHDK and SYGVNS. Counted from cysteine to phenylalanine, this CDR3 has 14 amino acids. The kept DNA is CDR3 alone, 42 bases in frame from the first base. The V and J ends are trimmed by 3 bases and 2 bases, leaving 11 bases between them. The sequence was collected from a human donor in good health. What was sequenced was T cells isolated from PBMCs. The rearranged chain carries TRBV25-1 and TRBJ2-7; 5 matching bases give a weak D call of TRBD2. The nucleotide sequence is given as TGTGCCAGCAGTGACCCTGCGGGCCCCTACGAGCAGTACTTC. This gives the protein CASSDPAGPYEQYF.